These 4 T cell receptor beta chains share one sample of origin, sequenced in a study of human T cells and chemical hapten exposure. TCRdb passed the RACE reads through MiXCR, listing each CDR3 protein once. Here the sample spans some 100,000 distinct CDR3 sequences, 9.3% being singletons. The time point here: patch test 2, 6 weeks after DPC sensitization. Treatment noted: therapeutic diphenylcyclopropenone sensitization with weekly scalp DPC. This specimen consisted of whole blood, obtained in connection with sensitization to the hapten diphenylcyclopropenone (DPC). These receptors were collected from a middle-aged woman with alopecia areata. Some clones in this sample may be carry-over from other donors' samples.

V is TRBV7-9 and J is TRBJ1-1; D not resolved. The CDR3 length is 12 residues. CDR1 is SEHNR and CDR2 is FQNEAQ in the germline V gene (reference sequence). V lost 4 bases and J lost 11, with 14 bases in between. This CDR3 is CASSSSTAAAFF. CDR3 sequence (DNA): TGTGCCAGCAGCTCCTCGACGGCTGCGGCTTTCTTT.

This clonotype occurred a few times. The V and J genes are TRBV30 and TRBJ1-6; D might be TRBD1 (5 bases). Germline V gene sequence: CDR1 GTSNPN, CDR2 SVGIG (reference sequence). The CDR3 covers 13 residues. Trimming removed 5 bases at V and 7 bases at J, with 12 bases between. This CDR3 reads CAWAPGQNSPLHF. The CDR3 region has the DNA TGTGCCTGGGCCCCGGGGCAAAATTCACCCCTCCACTTT. The full variable domain, with the rest looked up from reference TRBV30 and TRBJ1-6, is SQTIHQWPATLVQPVGSPLSLECTVEGTSNPNLYWYRQAAGRGLQLLFYSVGIGQISSEVPQNLSASRPQDRQFILSSKKLLLSDSGFYLCAWAPGQNSPLHFGNGTRLTVT.

This clonotype came up many times. In DNA, the CDR3 is TGTGCCAGCAGTGAAAGGCGGAGTTCAGATACGCAGTATTTT. Its protein product is CASSERRSSDTQYF. The gene calls are TRBV2 and TRBJ2-3; no clear D. CDR3 length equals 14 residues. The germline V and J ends were trimmed by 2 bases and 4 bases, with 10 bases remaining between them. Per the germline V gene, CDR1 is SNHLY and CDR2 is FYNNEI.

This chain joins TRBV28 and TRBJ2-7; D is unclear. The CDR3 covers 13 residues. Trimming removed 5 bases from V and 0 bases from J, with 8 bases in between. In germline, CDR1 is MDHEN, CDR2 SYDVKM. The CDR3, as DNA: TGTGCCAGCAGTCCGACCGACTCCTACGAGCAGTACTTC. Translating it yields CASSPTDSYEQYF.